This TCR beta chain appears in the sequencing data of a study of technical replicates of blood from a handful of donors. Sequencing was performed with immunoSEQ multiplex PCR; in TCRdb, only in-frame clones are kept and a portion is missing. This sample has 30,000 to 40,000 clones; roughly 92% occur once, and the top ten carry approximately 4.5%. This CDR3 contains 15 residues. Germline CDR1 and CDR2: SGHNT and YYREEE (reference sequence). Trimming removed 0 bases from V and 5 bases from J; junction bases left unmatched: 4. The TCR originated in a human donor in good health. Some clones in this sample may be carry-over from other donors' samples. The chain couples TRBV5-4 to TRBJ2-5, with 10 nucleotides matching TRBD2. Material for sequencing was PBMCs. The CDR3 region is CASSLERGGRETQYF. The CDR3 nucleotides read TGTGCCAGCAGCTTGGAGCGGGGGGGCCGCGAGACCCAGTACTTC.